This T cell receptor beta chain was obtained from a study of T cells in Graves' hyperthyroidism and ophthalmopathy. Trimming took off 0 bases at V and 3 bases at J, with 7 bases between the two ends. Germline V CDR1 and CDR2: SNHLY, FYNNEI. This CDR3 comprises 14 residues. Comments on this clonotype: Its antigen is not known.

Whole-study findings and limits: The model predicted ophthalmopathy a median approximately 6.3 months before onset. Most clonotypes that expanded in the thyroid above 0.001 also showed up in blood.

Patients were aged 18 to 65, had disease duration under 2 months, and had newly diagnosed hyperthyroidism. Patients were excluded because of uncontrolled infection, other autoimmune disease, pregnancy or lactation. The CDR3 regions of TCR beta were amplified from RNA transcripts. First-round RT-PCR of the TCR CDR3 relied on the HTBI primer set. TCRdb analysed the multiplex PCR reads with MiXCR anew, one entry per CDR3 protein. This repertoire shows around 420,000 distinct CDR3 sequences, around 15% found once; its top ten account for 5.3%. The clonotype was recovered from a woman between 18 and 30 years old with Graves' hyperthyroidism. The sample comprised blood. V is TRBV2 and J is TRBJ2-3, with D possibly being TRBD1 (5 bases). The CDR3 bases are TGTGCCAGCAGTGAAGCGGGGCGGACAGATACGCAGTATTTT. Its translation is CASSEAGRTDTQYF.